The sequence of this T cell receptor (beta chain) was determined in a study of T cell responses to AZD1222 COVID-19 vaccine. Worth noting for this clone: Its antigen is currently unknown.

Germline lookup yields CDR1 SGHAT and CDR2 FQNNGV. V was pared by 5 bases and J by 4 bases, with 22 bases between. This CDR3 spans 17 amino acids. Produced via immunoSEQ multiplex PCR; TCRdb's table is partial and in-frame only. The profile shows about 39,000 clones, about 87% of them singletons. General study results and limits: It was only after the peak T cell response that any repertoires were sampled.

Sequencing used peripheral blood, obtained 28 days after the second AZD1222 dose. This rearrangement joins TRBV11-2 to TRBJ2-3, with D possibly matching TRBD2 (6 bases). The clonotype was recovered from an adult who received the AZD1222 COVID-19 vaccine. The DNA of the CDR3 is TGTGCCAGCAGCCCCGACCTAGCGACCCCTGACCCAGATACGCAGTATTTT. Encoded protein: CASSPDLATPDPDTQYF.